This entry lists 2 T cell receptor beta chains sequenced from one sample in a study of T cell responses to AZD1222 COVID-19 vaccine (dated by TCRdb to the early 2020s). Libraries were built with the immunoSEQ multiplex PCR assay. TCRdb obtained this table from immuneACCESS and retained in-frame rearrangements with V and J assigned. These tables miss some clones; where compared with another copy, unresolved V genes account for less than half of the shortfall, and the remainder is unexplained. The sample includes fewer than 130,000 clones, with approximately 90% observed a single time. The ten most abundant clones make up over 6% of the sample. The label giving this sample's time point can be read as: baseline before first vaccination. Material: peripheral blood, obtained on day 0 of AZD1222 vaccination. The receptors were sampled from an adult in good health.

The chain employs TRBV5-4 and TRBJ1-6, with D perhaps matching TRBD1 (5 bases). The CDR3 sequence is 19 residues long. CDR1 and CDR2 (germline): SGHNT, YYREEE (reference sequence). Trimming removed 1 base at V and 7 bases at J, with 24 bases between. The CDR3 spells CASSLNPPGEVDANSPLHF. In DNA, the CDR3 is TGTGCCAGCAGCTTGAATCCGCCGGGGGAGGTGGACGCGAATTCACCCCTCCACTTT.

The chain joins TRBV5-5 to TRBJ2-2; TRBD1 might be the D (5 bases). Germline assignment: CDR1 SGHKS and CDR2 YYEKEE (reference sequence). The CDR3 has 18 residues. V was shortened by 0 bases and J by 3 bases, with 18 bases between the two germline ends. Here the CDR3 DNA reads TGTGCCAGCAGCTTGGCCGAAACCAGGGTTAGAGACACCGGGGAGCTGTTTTTT. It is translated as CASSLAETRVRDTGELFF.